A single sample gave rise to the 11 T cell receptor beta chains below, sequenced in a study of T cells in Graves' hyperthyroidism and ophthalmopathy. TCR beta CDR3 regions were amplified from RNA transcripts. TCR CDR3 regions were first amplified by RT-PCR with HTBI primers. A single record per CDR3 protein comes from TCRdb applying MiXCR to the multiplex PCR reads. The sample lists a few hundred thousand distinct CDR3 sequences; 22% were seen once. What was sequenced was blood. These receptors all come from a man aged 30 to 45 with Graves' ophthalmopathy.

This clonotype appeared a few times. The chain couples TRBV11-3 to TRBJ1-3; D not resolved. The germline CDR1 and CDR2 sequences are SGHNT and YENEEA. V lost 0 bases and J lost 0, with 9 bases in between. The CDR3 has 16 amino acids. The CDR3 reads CASSLDHRFSGNTIYF. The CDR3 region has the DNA TGTGCCAGCAGCTTAGATCACAGATTCTCTGGAAACACCATATATTTT. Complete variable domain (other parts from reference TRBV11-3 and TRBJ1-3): EAGVVQSPRYKIIEKKQPVAFWCNPISGHNTLYWYLQNLGQGPELLIRYENEEAVDDSQLPKDRFSAERLKGVDSTLKIQPAELGDSAVYLCASSLDHRFSGNTIYFGEGSWLTVV.

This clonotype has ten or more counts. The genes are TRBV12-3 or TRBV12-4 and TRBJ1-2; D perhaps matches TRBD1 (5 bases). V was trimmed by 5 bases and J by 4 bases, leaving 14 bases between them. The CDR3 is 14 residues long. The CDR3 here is CASSPLDSGYGYTF. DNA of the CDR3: TGTGCCAGCAGTCCCCTCGACAGCGGCTATGGCTACACCTTC.

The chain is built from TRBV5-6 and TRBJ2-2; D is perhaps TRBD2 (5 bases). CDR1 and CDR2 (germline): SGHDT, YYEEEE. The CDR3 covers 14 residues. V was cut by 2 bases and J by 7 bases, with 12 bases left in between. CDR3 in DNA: TGTGCCAGCAGCTTCTTCGATGGGAGCGGGGAGCTGTTTTTT. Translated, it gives CASSFFDGSGELFF.

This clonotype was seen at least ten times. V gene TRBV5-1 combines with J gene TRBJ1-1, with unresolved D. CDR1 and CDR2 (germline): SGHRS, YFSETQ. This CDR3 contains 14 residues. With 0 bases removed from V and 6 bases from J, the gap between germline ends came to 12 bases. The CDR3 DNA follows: TGCGCCAGCAGCTTGGAAACGAGGGCACCTGAAGCTTTCTTT. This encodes CASSLETRAPEAFF.

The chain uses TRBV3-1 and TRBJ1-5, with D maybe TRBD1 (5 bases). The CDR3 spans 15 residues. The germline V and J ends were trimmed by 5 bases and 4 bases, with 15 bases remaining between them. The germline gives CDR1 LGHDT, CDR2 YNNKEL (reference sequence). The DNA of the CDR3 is TGTGCCAGCAGCTCCTCCCGGGCAGGGAATCAGCCCCAGCATTTT. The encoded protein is CASSSSRAGNQPQHF.

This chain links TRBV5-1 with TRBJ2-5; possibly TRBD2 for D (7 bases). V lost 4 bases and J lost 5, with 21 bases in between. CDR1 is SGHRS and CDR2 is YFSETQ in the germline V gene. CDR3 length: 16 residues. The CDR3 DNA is TGCGCCAGCAGCCATCGAGTTAGGGGGGGAATGGAGACCCAGTACTTC. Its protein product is CASSHRVRGGMETQYF.

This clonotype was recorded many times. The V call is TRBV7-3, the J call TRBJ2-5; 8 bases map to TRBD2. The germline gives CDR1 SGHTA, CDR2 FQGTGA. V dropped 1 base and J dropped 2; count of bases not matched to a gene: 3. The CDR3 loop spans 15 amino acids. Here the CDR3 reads CASSLMGTRQETQYF. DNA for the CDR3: TGTGCCAGCAGCTTAATGGGGACTAGACAAGAGACCCAGTACTTC.

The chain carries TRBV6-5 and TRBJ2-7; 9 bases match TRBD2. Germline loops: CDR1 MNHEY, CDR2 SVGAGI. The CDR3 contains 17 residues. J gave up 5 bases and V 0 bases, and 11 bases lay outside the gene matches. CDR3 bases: TGTGCCAGCAGTTACTCCGCCCCTGCGGGAGGGCCTAACGAGCAGTACTTC. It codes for CASSYSAPAGGPNEQYF.

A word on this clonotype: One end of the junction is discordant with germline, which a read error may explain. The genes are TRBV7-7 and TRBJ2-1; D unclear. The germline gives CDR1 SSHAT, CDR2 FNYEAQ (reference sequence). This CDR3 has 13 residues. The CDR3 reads CASSLADLDEQFF. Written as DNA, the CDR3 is TGTGCTAGCAGCTTGGCCGACTTGGATGAGCAGTTCTTC.

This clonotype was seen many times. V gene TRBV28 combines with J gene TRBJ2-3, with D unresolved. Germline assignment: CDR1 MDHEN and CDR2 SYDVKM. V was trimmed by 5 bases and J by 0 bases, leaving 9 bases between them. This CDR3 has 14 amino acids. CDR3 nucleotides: TGTGCCAGCAGTATCCCGACTAGCACAGATACGCAGTATTTT. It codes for CASSIPTSTDTQYF.

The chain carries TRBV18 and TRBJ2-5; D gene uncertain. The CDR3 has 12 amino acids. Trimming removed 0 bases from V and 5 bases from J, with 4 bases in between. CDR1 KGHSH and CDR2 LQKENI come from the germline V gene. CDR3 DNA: TGTGCCAGCTCACCACCGGGGGAGACCCAGTACTTC. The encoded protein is CASSPPGETQYF.